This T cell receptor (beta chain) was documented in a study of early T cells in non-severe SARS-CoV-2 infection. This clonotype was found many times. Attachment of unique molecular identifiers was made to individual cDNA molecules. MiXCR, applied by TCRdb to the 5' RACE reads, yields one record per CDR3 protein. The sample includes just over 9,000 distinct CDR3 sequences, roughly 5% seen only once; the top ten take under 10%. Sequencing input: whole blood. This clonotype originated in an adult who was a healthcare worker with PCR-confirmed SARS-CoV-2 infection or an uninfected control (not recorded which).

CDR3 region: CASSLGTTGWYF. CDR3 nucleotides: TGCGCCAGCAGCTTGGGGACTACTGGGTGGTACTTC. The gene calls are TRBV5-1 and TRBJ2-7; perhaps TRBD2 as D (6 bases). The CDR3 consists of 12 residues. V lost 0 bases, J lost 12 bases, and 13 bases lay in between. Germline CDR1 and CDR2: SGHRS and YFSETQ.